A single sample is the source of the 16 T cell receptor beta chains below, sequenced in a study of early T cells in non-severe SARS-CoV-2 infection. TCRdb itself ran the 5' RACE reads through MiXCR, one entry per CDR3 protein. Of 64,000 or so distinct CDR3 sequences listed, around an eighth were seen once; the top ten hold about 1.3%. The source material was whole blood, sampled at baseline. These receptors all stem from an adult who was a healthcare worker with PCR-confirmed SARS-CoV-2 infection or an uninfected control (not recorded which).

The J gene is TRBJ2-7, the V gene TRBV5-4, with D possibly being TRBD2 (6 bases). V lost 4 bases, J lost 7 bases, and 21 bases lay in between. The CDR3 is 15 amino acids. Germline V gene lookup returns CDR1 SGHNT and CDR2 YYREEE (reference sequence). The CDR3 nucleotides are TGTGCCAGCAGCATTAAAGCGGGCCCAGGGCGGGAGCAGTACTTC. This sequence encodes CASSIKAGPGREQYF. The full variable domain, in which reference TRBV5-4 and TRBJ2-7 provide the parts outside the CDR3, is ETGVTQSPTHLIKTRGQQVTLRCSSQSGHNTVSWYQQALGQGPQFIFQYYREEENGRGNFPPRFSGLQFPNYSSELNVNALELDDSALYLCASSIKAGPGREQYFGPGTRLTVT.

The rearrangement joins TRBV30 to TRBJ2-5; 13 nucleotides line up with TRBD2. The CDR3 has 17 residues. V trimming: 0 bases; J trimming: 5 bases; junction bases outside the gene matches: 9. Germline V gene data show CDR1 as GTSNPN and CDR2 as SVGIG (reference sequence). The CDR3 DNA is TGTGCCTGGAGTGTCCAAAGGACTAGCGGGGGAGGGGAGACCCAGTACTTC. It encodes CAWSVQRTSGGGETQYF.

At least ten counts were recorded for this clonotype. This chain joins TRBV6-2 or TRBV6-3 and TRBJ1-6; D is possibly TRBD1 (6 bases). CDR3 length: 14 residues. V was clipped by 6 bases and J by 5 bases, with 11 bases between them. Germline lookup yields CDR1 MNHEY and CDR2 SVGEGT. The CDR3 DNA reads TGTGCCAGCAGATTGGACAGAAATAATTCACCCCTCCACTTT. The encoded protein is CASRLDRNNSPLHF.

This clonotype was seen many times. J is TRBJ2-3 and V is TRBV7-2; D is possibly TRBD1 (6 bases). The CDR3 has 12 amino acids. The germline V gene has CDR1 SGHTA and CDR2 FQGNSA. Trimming left V 5 bases short and J 9 bases short, with 12 bases between. For the CDR3, the DNA is TGTGCCAGCAGCCTATCAAGGGGGACGCAGTATTTT. It translates to CASSLSRGTQYF.

This clonotype appeared a few times. The chain has TRBV10-1 and TRBJ2-7; maybe TRBD1 (6 bases). The length of the CDR3 is 14 residues. V was cut by 3 bases and J by 1 base, with 10 bases left in between. Germline lookup yields CDR1 WNHNN and CDR2 SYGVQD (reference sequence). CDR3 in DNA: TGCGCCAGCAGTGATGGGACACGATCCTACGAGCAGTACTTC. It translates to CASSDGTRSYEQYF.

This clonotype was counted many times. The rearrangement uses TRBV7-9 and TRBJ2-3; 11 positions agree with TRBD2. Unmatched junction bases numbered 7, after V lost 4 bases and J lost 7 bases. Germline CDR1 reads SEHNR; CDR2 reads FQNEAQ (reference sequence). The CDR3 extends over 15 amino acids. The CDR3 loop reads CASSYLAGGDHTQYF. CDR3 nucleotides: TGTGCCAGCAGCTACCTAGCGGGGGGCGACCATACGCAGTATTTT.

The rearrangement uses TRBV2 and TRBJ2-7; 7 nucleotides match TRBD1. With V trimmed by 3 bases and J by 4 bases, 15 bases remained unmatched. The germline V gene has CDR1 SNHLY and CDR2 FYNNEI. The CDR3 covers 17 residues. CDR3 sequence (DNA): TGTGCCAGCAGTGAGATTTTGACAGGGTCCCGTCGTTACGAGCAGTACTTC. Residues: CASSEILTGSRRYEQYF.

This clonotype was counted ten times or more. The chain couples TRBV6-2 or TRBV6-3 to TRBJ2-7; TRBD2 matches 11 bases. The CDR3 is 15 amino acids. Looked up from germline, CDR1 is MNHEY and CDR2 is SVGEGT. J gave up 1 base and V 5 bases, and 4 bases lay outside the gene matches. DNA for the CDR3: TGTGCCAGCAGTCTAGCGGGAGGTGGTTCCTACGAGCAGTACTTC. It is translated as CASSLAGGGSYEQYF.

V and J are TRBV6-2 or TRBV6-3 and TRBJ1-1, with D uncertain. The V end lost 0 bases, the J end lost 12 bases, and 14 bases lay between the germline ends. The CDR3 consists of 13 residues. The germline V gene has CDR1 MNHEY and CDR2 SVGEGT. CDR3 in DNA: TGTGCCAGCAGTTACTCGAGTATAATCGGATCTTTCTTT. Its translation: CASSYSSIIGSFF.

This clonotype was observed at least ten times. The V and J genes are TRBV12-3 or TRBV12-4 and TRBJ2-7, with 9 nucleotides matching TRBD1. CDR3 size: 14 residues. Trimming at V came to 5 bases and at J to 7 bases, leaving 9 bases not matched to a gene. CDR3 amino acids: CASSPRDRASEQYF. In DNA, the CDR3 is TGTGCCAGCAGTCCCCGGGACAGGGCCTCGGAGCAGTACTTC.

This clonotype was counted only a few times. V is TRBV19 and J is TRBJ2-1; 10 bases agree with TRBD1. CDR1 is LNHDA, CDR2 SQIVND, per germline (reference sequence). The CDR3 extends over 16 amino acids. Losses at the gene ends were 7 bases for V and 2 bases for J; bases not matched to a gene: 8. The CDR3 here is CASTDRTGGTYNEQFF. The DNA of the CDR3 is TGTGCCAGTACCGACCGGACAGGGGGTACCTACAATGAGCAGTTCTTC.

The chain couples TRBV12-3 or TRBV12-4 to TRBJ1-5; 8 nucleotides match TRBD1. V lost 5 bases and J lost 7; bases outside the gene matches: 7. The CDR3 loop spans 14 amino acids. The CDR3 DNA is TGTGCCAGCAGTGGAACAGGGGACAGGCAGCCCCAGCATTTT. Its translation: CASSGTGDRQPQHF.

Many counts were recorded for this clonotype. V usage is TRBV18 and J usage is TRBJ1-3; TRBD1 matches at 7 bases. Germline CDR1 reads KGHSH; CDR2 reads LQKENI. V trimming: 0 bases; J trimming: 5 bases; junction bases outside the gene matches: 4. This CDR3 has 15 residues. CDR3 sequence: CASSPPGQRRNTIYF. CDR3 sequence (DNA): TGTGCCAGCTCACCACCGGGACAGAGACGAAACACCATATATTTT.

This clonotype appeared many times. J is TRBJ2-5 and V is TRBV7-9; D remains unclear. Looked up from germline, CDR1 is SEHNR and CDR2 is FQNEAQ (reference sequence). Trimming shortened V by 8 bases and J by 5 bases, and 21 bases separated the two germline ends. This CDR3 spans 15 amino acids. The CDR3 DNA is TGTGCCAGCTCCCCCGCTTGGCCTAGTGATGAGACCCAGTACTTC. Translated: CASSPAWPSDETQYF.

Points on this clonotype: The junction departs from germline at one end; a sequencing error may be responsible. V gene TRBV6-5 combines with J gene TRBJ2-5; D is perhaps TRBD1 (6 bases). This CDR3 has 13 residues. Germline V gene sequence: CDR1 MNHEY, CDR2 SVGAGI. The CDR3: CASSYGPAGVQHF. CDR3 bases: TGTGCCAGCAGTTACGGCCCGGCAGGGGTCCAGCACTTC.

The sample holds a few counts of this clonotype. The chain links TRBV5-5 to TRBJ2-3; D call uncertain. Germline CDR1 and CDR2: SGHKS and YYEKEE (reference sequence). V was shortened by 4 bases and J by 4 bases, with 7 bases between the two germline ends. The length of the CDR3 is 12 residues. This CDR3 is CASSQVSDTQYF. CDR3 DNA: TGTGCCAGCAGCCAGGTATCAGATACGCAGTATTTT.